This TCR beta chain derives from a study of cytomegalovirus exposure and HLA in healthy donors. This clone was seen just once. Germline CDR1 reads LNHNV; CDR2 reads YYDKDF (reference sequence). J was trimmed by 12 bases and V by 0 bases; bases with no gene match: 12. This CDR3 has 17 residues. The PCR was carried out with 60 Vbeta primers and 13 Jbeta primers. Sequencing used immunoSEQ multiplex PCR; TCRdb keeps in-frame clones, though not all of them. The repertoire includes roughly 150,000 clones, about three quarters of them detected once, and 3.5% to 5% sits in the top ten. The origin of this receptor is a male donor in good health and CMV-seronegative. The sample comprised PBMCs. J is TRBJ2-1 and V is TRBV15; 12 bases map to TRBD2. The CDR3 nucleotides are TGTGCCACCAGCAGAGATCGTTTACTAGCGGGAGGTGCGGTGCAGTTCTTC. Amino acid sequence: CATSRDRLLAGGAVQFF.